A selection of T cell receptor beta chains follows, all from one sample in a study of cytomegalovirus exposure and HLA in healthy donors. The method was immunoSEQ multiplex PCR; TCRdb's version includes in-frame clones alone and lacks a portion of them. Of 210,000 or so clones listed, around 88% are singletons. The sample was PBMCs. Receptors were obtained from a woman aged 18-29 years in good health and CMV-seronegative. The CDR3 runs from the conserved cysteine through the conserved F or W. Fields, in order: clone size, V gene, D gene, J gene, CDR3 DNA, CDR3 protein. D genes are given only for firm matches. Clone size, where shown, is once, few, many, or a class for clones that have expanded.

abundance: .; v_gene: TRBV5-1; d_gene: .; j_gene: TRBJ1-2; CDR3nt: TGCGCCAGCAGCTTGGCACAGCTTAACTATGGCTACACCTTC; CDR3aa: CASSLAQLNYGYTF
abundance: .; v_gene: TRBV9; d_gene: TRBD2; j_gene: TRBJ2-1; CDR3nt: TGTGCCAGCAGCGGAGGACTAGCGGGGCGCAATGAGCAGTTCTTC; CDR3aa: CASSGGLAGRNEQFF
abundance: .; v_gene: TRBV2; d_gene: .; j_gene: TRBJ1-3; CDR3nt: TGTGCCAGCAGTGATAATGGCCTGTCTGGAAACACCATATATTTT; CDR3aa: CASSDNGLSGNTIYF
abundance: .; v_gene: TRBV4-2; d_gene: TRBD1; j_gene: TRBJ1-6; CDR3nt: TGTGCCAGCAGCCCTTTTTACCCGGACAGGAGTAATTCACCCCTCCACTTT; CDR3aa: CASSPFYPDRSNSPLHF
abundance: .; v_gene: TRBV5-4; d_gene: .; j_gene: TRBJ2-7; CDR3nt: TGTGCCAGCAGGATAACGGGGTCTTACGAGCAGTACTTC; CDR3aa: CASRITGSYEQYF
abundance: .; v_gene: TRBV30; d_gene: TRBD1; j_gene: TRBJ1-3; CDR3nt: TGTGCCTGTTCGCGGGCCGGGACAGGTGGTAACACCATATATTTT; CDR3aa: CACSRAGTGGNTIYF
abundance: .; v_gene: TRBV5-8; d_gene: .; j_gene: TRBJ1-4; CDR3nt: TGTGCCAGCAGCAATGGATACACGGGGGAAAAACTGTTTTTT; CDR3aa: CASSNGYTGEKLFF
abundance: .; v_gene: TRBV5-1; d_gene: .; j_gene: TRBJ1-5; CDR3nt: TGCGCCAGCAGCTTGGACGGGGGGCAGGGCAATCAGCCCCAGCATTTT; CDR3aa: CASSLDGGQGNQPQHF
abundance: once; v_gene: TRBV4-1; d_gene: TRBD1; j_gene: TRBJ1-5; CDR3nt: TGCGCCAGCAGCCGGCCGGGACAGGGAAACAATCAGCCCCAGCATTTT; CDR3aa: CASSRPGQGNNQPQHF
abundance: .; v_gene: TRBV10-2; d_gene: TRBD2; j_gene: TRBJ2-3; CDR3nt: TGCGCCAGCAAACTTACGACTAGCGGGGGGGATACGCAGTATTTT; CDR3aa: CASKLTTSGGDTQYF
abundance: .; v_gene: TRBV5-8; d_gene: .; j_gene: TRBJ2-7; CDR3nt: TGTGCCAGCAGCCCCTGGGGGGTCGGATCCTACGAGCAGTACTTC; CDR3aa: CASSPWGVGSYEQYF
abundance: .; v_gene: TRBV9; d_gene: .; j_gene: TRBJ1-1; CDR3nt: TGTGCCAGCACCCCCGACGGGTTGGACACTGAAGCTTTCTTT; CDR3aa: CASTPDGLDTEAFF
abundance: .; v_gene: TRBV4-3; d_gene: .; j_gene: TRBJ2-7; CDR3nt: TGCGCCAGCAGCCATATCGGGTCCTCCTACGAGCAGTACTTC; CDR3aa: CASSHIGSSYEQYF
abundance: .; v_gene: TRBV14; d_gene: TRBD1; j_gene: TRBJ2-7; CDR3nt: TGTGCCAGCAGCCAAGATGGGACAGGGGTGTACGAGCAGTACTTC; CDR3aa: CASSQDGTGVYEQYF
abundance: .; v_gene: TRBV4-2; d_gene: TRBD1; j_gene: TRBJ1-2; CDR3nt: TGTGCCAGCAGCCCCGCAGGGGGCCGGGGCTACACCTTC; CDR3aa: CASSPAGGRGYTF
abundance: .; v_gene: TRBV14; d_gene: .; j_gene: TRBJ2-7; CDR3nt: TGTGCCAGCAGCCATGCACGAACGTCTATCGAGCAGTACTTC; CDR3aa: CASSHARTSIEQYF
abundance: .; v_gene: TRBV29-1; d_gene: TRBD1; j_gene: TRBJ1-2; CDR3nt: TGCAGCGTTGAACCGGGACAGGGAAATGGCTACACCTTC; CDR3aa: CSVEPGQGNGYTF
abundance: .; v_gene: TRBV4-3; d_gene: .; j_gene: TRBJ1-3; CDR3nt: TGCGCCAGCAGCCAAGATAAGGGGGGGCCCGGAAACACCATATATTTT; CDR3aa: CASSQDKGGPGNTIYF
abundance: .; v_gene: TRBV7-2; d_gene: .; j_gene: TRBJ2-5; CDR3nt: TGTGCCAGCAGCGTCACACTGGACAGTAGAAGCCAGTACTTC; CDR3aa: CASSVTLDSRSQYF
abundance: .; v_gene: TRBV19; d_gene: .; j_gene: TRBJ1-2; CDR3nt: TGTGCCAGTAGTATGCCGGGGGGCACTAACTATGGCTACACCTTC; CDR3aa: CASSMPGGTNYGYTF
abundance: .; v_gene: TRBV2; d_gene: .; j_gene: TRBJ1-1; CDR3nt: TGTGCCAGCAGTGAATTCGGGGGGAACACTGAAGCTTTCTTT; CDR3aa: CASSEFGGNTEAFF
abundance: .; v_gene: TRBV18; d_gene: TRBD1; j_gene: TRBJ1-2; CDR3nt: TGTGCCAGCTCTCGTACAGGGGATCGGACGGGCTACACCTTC; CDR3aa: CASSRTGDRTGYTF
abundance: .; v_gene: TRBV30; d_gene: TRBD2; j_gene: TRBJ2-1; CDR3nt: TGTGCCTGGGCCCGGATACTAGCGGGAGGTAAAAATGAGCAGTTCTTC; CDR3aa: CAWARILAGGKNEQFF
abundance: once; v_gene: TRBV28; d_gene: TRBD1; j_gene: TRBJ1-1; CDR3nt: TGTGCCAGCAAGGCGGGACAGGGAAACACTGAAGCTTTCTTT; CDR3aa: CASKAGQGNTEAFF
abundance: .; v_gene: TRBV10-2; d_gene: .; j_gene: TRBJ2-1; CDR3nt: TGCGCCAGCAGTGAGAACTACAGGGAAAATGAGCAGTTCTTC; CDR3aa: CASSENYRENEQFF